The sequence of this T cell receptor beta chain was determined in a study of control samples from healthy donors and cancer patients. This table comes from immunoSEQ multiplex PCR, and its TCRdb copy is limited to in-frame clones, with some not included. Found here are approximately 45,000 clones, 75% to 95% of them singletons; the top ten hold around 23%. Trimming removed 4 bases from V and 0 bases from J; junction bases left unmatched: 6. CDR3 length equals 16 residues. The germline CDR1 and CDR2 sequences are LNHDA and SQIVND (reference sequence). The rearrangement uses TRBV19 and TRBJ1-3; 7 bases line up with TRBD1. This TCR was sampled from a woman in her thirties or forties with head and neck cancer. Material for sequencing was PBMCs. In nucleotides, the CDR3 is TGTGCCAGTAGTAAAGGGACAGAGAGCTCTGGAAACACCATATATTTT. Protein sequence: CASSKGTESSGNTIYF.